This T cell receptor beta chain was recorded in a study of OX40 agonist ivuxolimab in advanced cancers. About the full investigation: Ivuxolimab was an agonistic, fully human IgG2 monoclonal antibody directed against OX40 (CD134), a costimulatory receptor. Among the roughly 52 dose-escalation patients, around 20 had hepatocellular carcinoma, about 15 melanoma, 9 renal cell carcinoma and 9 head and neck cancer. The monotherapy dose-escalation portion (N of about 52 patients) of the phase I ivuxolimab trial is reported in the paper. Partial responses were achieved by three dose-escalation patients, of whom one had hepatocellular carcinoma and two had cutaneous melanoma. The point of sequencing TCRbeta in the periphery was to test whether ivuxolimab changed TCR sequence diversity and drove clonal T-cell expansion. A male proportion of 82.7% and a mean age of 60 years, ranging from roughly 23 to 80, were recorded for the dose-escalation cohort. Prior anti-PD-1, anti-PD-L1 or anti-CTLA-4 therapy was permitted, and checkpoint inhibitors had been received by roughly two fifths of dose-escalation patients. Intravenous ivuxolimab was administered to patients every 2 weeks at six dose levels: 0.01, 0.1, 0.3, 1.5, 3 and 10 mg/kg. Overall study outcomes, separate from this receptor: In the 0.1-3.0 mg/kg groups, partial responders were among the patients with the lowest normalized peripheral clonal expansion, particularly in CD8+ T cells. Low levels of normalized T-cell clonal expansion were also seen in some patients who did not respond. The antigen specificity of the clonally expanded peripheral T cells was not determined. After ivuxolimab, CD8+ T cells had more expanded clones than CD4+ T cells on average. At doses of 0.1 to 3.0 mg/kg, clonal expansion of both CD4+ and CD8+ T cells in blood was seen between baseline and week 6.

The trial excluded patients who had a history of autoimmune disease or who were on systemic immunosuppression. In every dose cohort, peripheral blood was drawn for TCR sequencing at baseline, cycle 4 day 1, and cycle 7 day 1. The samples were drawn from a first-in-human, open-label, multicenter phase I dose-escalation trial of ivuxolimab. Adults with locally advanced or metastatic melanoma, renal cell carcinoma, hepatocellular carcinoma or head and neck squamous cell carcinoma were enrolled in the trial. CD4+ and CD8+ T cells were sorted separately from peripheral blood before TCR sequencing. Details on this clone: The specificity of this receptor is unknown. The input lacks base qualities; no much larger clone sits a single base away.

Genomic DNA was isolated from the sorted cells so that the TCRbeta CDR3 region could be sequenced. The immunoSEQ Assay was used for sequencing of TCRbeta CDR3 regions. Sourced from immuneACCESS, this table was stored by TCRdb with only in-frame sequences that have V and J called. A share of the clones is absent; for the studies checked, an unresolved V gene accounts for under half, and the remainder has no known explanation. For this sample there are approximately 40,000 clones; less than 90% appear just once. 19% of the sample goes to the ten largest clones. Sequenced here: CD4+ or CD8+ T cells sorted from blood, sampled in a trial of the OX40 agonist ivuxolimab. The TCR originated in an adult with an advanced solid tumor such as melanoma, head and neck, liver or kidney cancer.

The DNA is TGTGCCAGCAGCCAAGATTCGGCGGGGGATTACAATGAGCAGTTCTTC. This sequence encodes CASSQDSAGDYNEQFF. Rearrangement joined TRBV4-2 to TRBJ2-1; TRBD2 agrees with 7 junctional bases. Including cysteine and phenylalanine, the CDR3 has 16 amino acids. Only the CDR3 part of the read is kept: 48 bases, read in frame from the first base. Reading the germline V gene gives CDR1 LGHNA and CDR2 YNFKEQ. V is trimmed back by 0 bases and J by 4 bases, and the junction contains 6 bases that no gene match accounts for.